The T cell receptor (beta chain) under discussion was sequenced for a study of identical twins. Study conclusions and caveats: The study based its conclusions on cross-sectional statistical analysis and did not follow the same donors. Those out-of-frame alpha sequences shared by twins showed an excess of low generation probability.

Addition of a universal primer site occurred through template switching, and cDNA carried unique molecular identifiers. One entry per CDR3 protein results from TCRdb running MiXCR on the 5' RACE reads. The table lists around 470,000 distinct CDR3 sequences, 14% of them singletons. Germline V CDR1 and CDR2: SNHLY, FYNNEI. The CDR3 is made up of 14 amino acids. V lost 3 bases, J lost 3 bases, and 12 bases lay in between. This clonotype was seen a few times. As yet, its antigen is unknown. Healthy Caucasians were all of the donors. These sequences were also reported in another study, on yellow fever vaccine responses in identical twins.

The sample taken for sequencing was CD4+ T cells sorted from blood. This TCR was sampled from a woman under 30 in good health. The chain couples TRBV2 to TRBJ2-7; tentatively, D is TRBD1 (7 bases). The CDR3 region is CASSDPRGDYEQYF. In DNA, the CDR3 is TGTGCCAGCAGTGACCCCAGGGGGGACTACGAGCAGTACTTC.